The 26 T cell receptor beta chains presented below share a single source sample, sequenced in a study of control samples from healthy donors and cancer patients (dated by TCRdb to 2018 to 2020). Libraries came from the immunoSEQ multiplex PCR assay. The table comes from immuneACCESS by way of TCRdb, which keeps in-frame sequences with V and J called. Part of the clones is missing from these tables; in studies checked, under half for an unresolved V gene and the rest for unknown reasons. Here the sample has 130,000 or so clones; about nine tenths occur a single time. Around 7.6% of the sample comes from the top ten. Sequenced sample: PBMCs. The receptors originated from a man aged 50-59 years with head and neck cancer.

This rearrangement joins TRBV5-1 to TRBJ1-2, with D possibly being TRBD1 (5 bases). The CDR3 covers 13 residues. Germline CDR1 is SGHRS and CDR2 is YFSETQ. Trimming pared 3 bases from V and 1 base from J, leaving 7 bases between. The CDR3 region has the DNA TGCGCCAGCAGCTCCGACAGTAACTATGGCTACACCTTC. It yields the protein CASSSDSNYGYTF. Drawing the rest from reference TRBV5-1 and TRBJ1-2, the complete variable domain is KAGVTQTPRYLIKTRGQQVTLSCSPISGHRSVSWYQQTPGQGLQFLFEYFSETQRNKGNFPGRFSGRQFSNSRSEMNVSTLELGDSALYLCASSSDSNYGYTFGSGTRLTVV.

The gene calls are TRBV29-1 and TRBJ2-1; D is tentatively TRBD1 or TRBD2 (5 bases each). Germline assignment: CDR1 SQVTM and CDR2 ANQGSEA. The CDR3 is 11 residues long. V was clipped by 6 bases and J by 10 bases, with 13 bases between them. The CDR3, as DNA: TGCAGCGTCCCCGAGGGGCAGGAGCAGTTCTTC. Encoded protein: CSVPEGQEQFF.

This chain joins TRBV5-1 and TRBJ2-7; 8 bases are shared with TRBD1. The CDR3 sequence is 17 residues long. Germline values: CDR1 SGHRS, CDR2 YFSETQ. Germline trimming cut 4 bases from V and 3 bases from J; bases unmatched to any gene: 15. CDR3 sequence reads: CASSPANGQGLIYEQYF. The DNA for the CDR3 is TGCGCCAGCAGCCCGGCCAATGGACAGGGATTAATCTACGAGCAGTACTTC. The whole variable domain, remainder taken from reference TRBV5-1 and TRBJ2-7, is KAGVTQTPRYLIKTRGQQVTLSCSPISGHRSVSWYQQTPGQGLQFLFEYFSETQRNKGNFPGRFSGRQFSNSRSEMNVSTLELGDSALYLCASSPANGQGLIYEQYFGPGTRLTVT.

The CDR3 loop reads CASSPPQGSNEKLFF. CDR3 nucleotides: TGTGCCAGCAGTCCCCCCCAGGGCTCTAATGAAAAACTGTTTTTT. The rearrangement uses TRBV28 and TRBJ1-4, with D maybe TRBD1 (5 bases). The V gene's germline CDR1 is MDHEN and CDR2 SYDVKM. V was trimmed by 5 bases and J by 3 bases, leaving 13 bases between them. The length of the CDR3 is 15 residues.

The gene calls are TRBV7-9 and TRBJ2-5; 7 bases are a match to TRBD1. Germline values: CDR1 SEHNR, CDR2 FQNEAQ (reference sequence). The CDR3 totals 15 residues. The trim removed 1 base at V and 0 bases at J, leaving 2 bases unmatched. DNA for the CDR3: TGTGCCAGCAGCTTAGGGACAGGCTACCAAGAGACCCAGTACTTC. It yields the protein CASSLGTGYQETQYF.

The CDR3 DNA reads as TGTGCCAGCAGCTTGCAGCGGAACACGGGGAATAATTCACCCCTCCACTTT. This translates into CASSLQRNTGNNSPLHF. This chain links TRBV5-6 with TRBJ1-6; no clear D. The CDR3 covers 17 residues. V lost 1 base and J lost 5, with 16 bases in between. Germline V lookup: CDR1 SGHDT, CDR2 YYEEEE.

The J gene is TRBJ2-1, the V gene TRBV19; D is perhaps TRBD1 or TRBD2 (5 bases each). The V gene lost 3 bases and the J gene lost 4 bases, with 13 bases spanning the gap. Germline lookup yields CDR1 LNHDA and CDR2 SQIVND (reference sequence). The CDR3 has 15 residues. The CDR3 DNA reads TGTGCCAGTAGTATGCAGGGAGCATCTTACAATGAGCAGTTCTTC. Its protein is CASSMQGASYNEQFF. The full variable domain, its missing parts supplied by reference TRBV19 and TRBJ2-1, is DGGITQSPKYLFRKEGQNVTLSCEQNLNHDAMYWYRQDPGQGLRLIYYSQIVNDFQKGDIAEGYSVSREKKESFPLTVTSAQKNPTAFYLCASSMQGASYNEQFFGPGTRLTVL.

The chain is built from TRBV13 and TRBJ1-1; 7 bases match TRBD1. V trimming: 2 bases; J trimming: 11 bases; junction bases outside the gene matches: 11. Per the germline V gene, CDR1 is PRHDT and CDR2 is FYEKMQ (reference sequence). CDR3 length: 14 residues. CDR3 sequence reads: CASSLSGRGIEAFF. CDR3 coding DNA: TGTGCCAGCAGCTTATCTGGCAGGGGGATAGAGGCTTTCTTT. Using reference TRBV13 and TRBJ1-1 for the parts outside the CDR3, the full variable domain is AAGVIQSPRHLIKEKRETATLKCYPIPRHDTVYWYQQGPGQDPQFLISFYEKMQSDKGSIPDRFSAQQFSDYHSELNMSSLELGDSALYFCASSLSGRGIEAFFGQGTRLTVV.

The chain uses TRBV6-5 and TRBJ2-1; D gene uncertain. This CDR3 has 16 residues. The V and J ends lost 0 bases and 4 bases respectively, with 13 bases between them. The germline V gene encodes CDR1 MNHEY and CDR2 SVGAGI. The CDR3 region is CASSYSVLRLYNEQFF. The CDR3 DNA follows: TGTGCCAGCAGTTACTCCGTCCTGCGGCTGTACAATGAGCAGTTCTTC.

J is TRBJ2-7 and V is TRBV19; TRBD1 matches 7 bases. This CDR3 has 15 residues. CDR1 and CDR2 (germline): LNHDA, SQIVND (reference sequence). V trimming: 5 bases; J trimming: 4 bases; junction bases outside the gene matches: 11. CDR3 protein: CASSSRTGPTYEQYF. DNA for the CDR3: TGTGCCAGTAGTTCCCGGACAGGCCCGACGTACGAGCAGTACTTC.

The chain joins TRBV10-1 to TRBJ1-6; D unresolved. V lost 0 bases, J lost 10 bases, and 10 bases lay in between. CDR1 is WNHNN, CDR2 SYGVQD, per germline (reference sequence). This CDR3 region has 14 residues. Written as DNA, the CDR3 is TGCGCCAGCAGTGAGTCGCGGGGAGGGTCACCCCTCCACTTT. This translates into CASSESRGGSPLHF.

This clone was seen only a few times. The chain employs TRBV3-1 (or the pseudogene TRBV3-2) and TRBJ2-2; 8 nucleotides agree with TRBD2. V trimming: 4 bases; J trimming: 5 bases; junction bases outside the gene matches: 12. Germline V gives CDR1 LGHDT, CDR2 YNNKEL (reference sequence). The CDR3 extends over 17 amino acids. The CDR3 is CASSPPWAGGRTGELFF. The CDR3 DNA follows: TGTGCCAGCAGCCCACCCTGGGCGGGGGGCCGGACCGGGGAGCTGTTTTTT.

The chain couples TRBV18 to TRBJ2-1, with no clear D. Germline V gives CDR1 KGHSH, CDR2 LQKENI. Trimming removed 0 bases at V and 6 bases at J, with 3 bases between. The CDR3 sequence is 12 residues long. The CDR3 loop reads CASSPPGNEQFF. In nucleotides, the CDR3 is TGTGCCAGCTCACCACCAGGCAATGAGCAGTTCTTC.

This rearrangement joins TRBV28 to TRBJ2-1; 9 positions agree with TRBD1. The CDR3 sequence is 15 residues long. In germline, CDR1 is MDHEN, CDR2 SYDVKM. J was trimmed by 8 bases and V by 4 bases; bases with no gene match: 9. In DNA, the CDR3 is TGTGCCAGCAGTTACTCCGGGACAGGGTTGTATGAGCAGTTCTTC. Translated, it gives CASSYSGTGLYEQFF.

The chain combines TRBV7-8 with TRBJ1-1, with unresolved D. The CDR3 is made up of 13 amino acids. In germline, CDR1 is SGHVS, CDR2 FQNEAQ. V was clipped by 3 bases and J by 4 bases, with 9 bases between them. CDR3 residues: CASSFMEGTEAFF. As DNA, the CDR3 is TGTGCCAGCAGCTTTATGGAGGGCACTGAAGCTTTCTTT. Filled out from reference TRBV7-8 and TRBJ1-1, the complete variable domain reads GAGVSQSPRYKVAKRGQDVALRCDPISGHVSLFWYQQALGQGPEFLTYFQNEAQLDKSGLPSDRFFAERPEGSVSTLKIQRTQQEDSAVYLCASSFMEGTEAFFGQGTRLTVV.

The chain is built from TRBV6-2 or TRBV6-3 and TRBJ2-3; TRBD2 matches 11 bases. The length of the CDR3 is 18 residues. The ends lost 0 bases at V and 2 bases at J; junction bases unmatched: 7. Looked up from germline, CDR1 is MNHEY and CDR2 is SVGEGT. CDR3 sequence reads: CASSYSKVAGGPTDTQYF. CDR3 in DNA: TGTGCCAGCAGTTACTCTAAAGTAGCGGGGGGGCCCACAGATACGCAGTATTTT.

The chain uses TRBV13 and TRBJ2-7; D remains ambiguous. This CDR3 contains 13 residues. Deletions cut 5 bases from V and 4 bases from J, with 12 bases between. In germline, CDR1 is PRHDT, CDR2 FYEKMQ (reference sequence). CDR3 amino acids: CASSRRSEYEQYF. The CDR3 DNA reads TGTGCCAGCAGCCGTCGGTCGGAGTACGAGCAGTACTTC.

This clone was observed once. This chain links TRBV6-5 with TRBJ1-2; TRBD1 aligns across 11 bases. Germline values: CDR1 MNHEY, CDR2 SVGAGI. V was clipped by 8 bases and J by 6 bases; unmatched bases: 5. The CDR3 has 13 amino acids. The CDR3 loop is CASPGQGADGYTF. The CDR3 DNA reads TGTGCCAGCCCCGGACAGGGGGCTGATGGCTACACCTTC.

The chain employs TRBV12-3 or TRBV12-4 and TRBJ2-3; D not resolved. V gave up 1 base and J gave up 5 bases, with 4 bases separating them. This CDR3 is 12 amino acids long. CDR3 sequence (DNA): TGTGCCAGCAGTTTAGTCTTAGATACGCAGTATTTT. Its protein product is CASSLVLDTQYF.

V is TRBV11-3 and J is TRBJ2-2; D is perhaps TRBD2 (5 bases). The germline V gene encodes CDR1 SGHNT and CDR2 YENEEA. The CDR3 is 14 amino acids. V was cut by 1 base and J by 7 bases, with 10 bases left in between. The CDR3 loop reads CASSLGYGDGELFF. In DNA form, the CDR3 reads TGTGCCAGCAGCTTAGGGTACGGGGACGGGGAGCTGTTTTTT.

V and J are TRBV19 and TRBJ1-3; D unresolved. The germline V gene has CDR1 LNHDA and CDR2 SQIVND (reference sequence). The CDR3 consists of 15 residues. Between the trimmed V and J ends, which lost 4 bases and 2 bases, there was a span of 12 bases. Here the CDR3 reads CASSTNTGAGNTIYF. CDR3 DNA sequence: TGTGCCAGTAGTACAAACACCGGGGCTGGAAACACCATATATTTT.

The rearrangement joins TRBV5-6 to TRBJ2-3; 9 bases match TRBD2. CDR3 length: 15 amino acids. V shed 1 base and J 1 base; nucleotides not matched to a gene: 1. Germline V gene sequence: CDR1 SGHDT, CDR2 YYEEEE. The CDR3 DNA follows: TGTGCCAGCAGCTTGAAGCGGGAGGGCACAGATACGCAGTATTTT. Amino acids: CASSLKREGTDTQYF.

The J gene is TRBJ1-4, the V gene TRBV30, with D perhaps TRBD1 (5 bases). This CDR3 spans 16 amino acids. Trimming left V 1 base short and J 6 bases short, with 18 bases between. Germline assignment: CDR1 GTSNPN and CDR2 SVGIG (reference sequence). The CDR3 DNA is TGTGCCTGGAGTGGGGGCGGAGGGCAGGGCGATGAAAAACTGTTTTTT. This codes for CAWSGGGGQGDEKLFF.

CDR3 sequence (DNA): TGTGCCAGTAGTATAGAGACAGTTCAGTACTTC. Translating it yields CASSIETVQYF. The chain combines TRBV19 with TRBJ2-4; possible D gene TRBD1, 5 bases. The V gene lost 0 bases and the J gene lost 11 bases, with 5 bases spanning the gap. CDR1 and CDR2 from the germline V gene are LNHDA and SQIVND (reference sequence). This CDR3 has 11 amino acids.

This chain's CDR3 is CASSSGQGSGNTIYF. CDR3 DNA: TGCGCCAGCAGTTCGGGACAGGGTTCTGGAAACACCATATATTTT. This chain joins TRBV5-1 and TRBJ1-3; 9 positions agree with TRBD1. The V segment lost 5 bases and the J segment 1 base; nucleotides outside the gene matches: 4. The CDR3 is made up of 15 amino acids. Germline CDR1 reads SGHRS; CDR2 reads YFSETQ.

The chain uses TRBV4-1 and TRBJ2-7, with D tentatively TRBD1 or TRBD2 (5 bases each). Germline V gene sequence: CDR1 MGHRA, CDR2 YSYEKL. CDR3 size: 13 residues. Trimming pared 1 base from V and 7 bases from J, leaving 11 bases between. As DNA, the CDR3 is TGCGCCAGCAGCCAAGGGGGGTTGTTGGAGCAGTACTTC. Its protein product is CASSQGGLLEQYF.